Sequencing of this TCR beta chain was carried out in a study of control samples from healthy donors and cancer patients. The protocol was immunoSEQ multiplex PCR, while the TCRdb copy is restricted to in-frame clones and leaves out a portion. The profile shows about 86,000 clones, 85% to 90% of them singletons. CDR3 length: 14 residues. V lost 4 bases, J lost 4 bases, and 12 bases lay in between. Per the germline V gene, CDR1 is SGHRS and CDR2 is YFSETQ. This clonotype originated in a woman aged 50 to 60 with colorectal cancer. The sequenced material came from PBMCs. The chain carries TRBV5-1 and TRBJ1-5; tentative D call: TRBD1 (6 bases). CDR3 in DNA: TGCGCCAGCAGCCGGTACAGGGCTAATCAGCCCCAGCATTTT. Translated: CASSRYRANQPQHF.